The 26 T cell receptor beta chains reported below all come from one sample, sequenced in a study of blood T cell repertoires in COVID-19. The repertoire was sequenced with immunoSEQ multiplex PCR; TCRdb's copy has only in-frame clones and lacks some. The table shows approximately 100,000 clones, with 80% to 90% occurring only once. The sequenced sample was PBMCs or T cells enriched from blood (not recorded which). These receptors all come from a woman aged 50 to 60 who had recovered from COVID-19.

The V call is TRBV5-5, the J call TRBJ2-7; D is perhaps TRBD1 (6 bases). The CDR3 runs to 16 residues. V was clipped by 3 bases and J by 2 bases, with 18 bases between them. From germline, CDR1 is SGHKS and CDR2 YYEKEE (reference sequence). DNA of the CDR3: TGTGCCAGCAGCTCGGACAGCCAACCCACCCCCTACGAGCAGTACTTC. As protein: CASSSDSQPTPYEQYF. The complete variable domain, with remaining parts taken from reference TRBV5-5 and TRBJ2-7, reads DAGVTQSPTHLIKTRGQQVTLRCSPISGHKSVSWYQQVLGQGPQFIFQYYEKEERGRGNFPDRFSARQFPNYSSELNVNALLLGDSALYLCASSSDSQPTPYEQYFGPGTRLTVT.

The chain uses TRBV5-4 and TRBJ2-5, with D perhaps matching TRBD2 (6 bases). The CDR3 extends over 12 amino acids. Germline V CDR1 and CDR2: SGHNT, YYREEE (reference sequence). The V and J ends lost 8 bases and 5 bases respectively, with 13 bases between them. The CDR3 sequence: CASGAGRETQYF. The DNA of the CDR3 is TGTGCCAGTGGAGCGGGCCGGGAGACCCAGTACTTC.

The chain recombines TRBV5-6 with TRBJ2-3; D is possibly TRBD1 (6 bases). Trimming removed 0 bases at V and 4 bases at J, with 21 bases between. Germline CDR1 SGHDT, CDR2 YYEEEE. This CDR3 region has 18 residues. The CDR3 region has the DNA TGTGCCAGCAGCTTGGCCCCGGGACACAATCCGATGTCAGATACGCAGTATTTT. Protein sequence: CASSLAPGHNPMSDTQYF.

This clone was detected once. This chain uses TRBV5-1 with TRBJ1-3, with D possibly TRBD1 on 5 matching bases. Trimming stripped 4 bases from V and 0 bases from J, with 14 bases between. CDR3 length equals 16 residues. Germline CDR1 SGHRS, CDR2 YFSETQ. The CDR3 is CASSPMDTSSGNTIYF. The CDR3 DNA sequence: TGCGCCAGCAGCCCTATGGACACAAGCTCTGGAAACACCATATATTTT. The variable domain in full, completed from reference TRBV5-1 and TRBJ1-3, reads KAGVTQTPRYLIKTRGQQVTLSCSPISGHRSVSWYQQTPGQGLQFLFEYFSETQRNKGNFPGRFSGRQFSNSRSEMNVSTLELGDSALYLCASSPMDTSSGNTIYFGEGSWLTVV.

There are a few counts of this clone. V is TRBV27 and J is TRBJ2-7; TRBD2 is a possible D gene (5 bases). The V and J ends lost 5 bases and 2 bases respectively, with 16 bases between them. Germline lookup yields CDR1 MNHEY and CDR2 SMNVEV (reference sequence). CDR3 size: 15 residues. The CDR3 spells CASSLSPSGAYEQYF. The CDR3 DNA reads TGTGCCAGCAGTCTCAGCCCCTCCGGGGCCTACGAGCAGTACTTC.

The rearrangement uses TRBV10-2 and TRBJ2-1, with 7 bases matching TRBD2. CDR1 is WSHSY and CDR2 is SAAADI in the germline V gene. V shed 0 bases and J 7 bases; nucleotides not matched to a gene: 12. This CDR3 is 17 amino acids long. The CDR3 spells CASSESSLAALINEQFF. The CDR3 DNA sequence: TGCGCCAGCAGTGAGTCGTCTCTAGCGGCCCTTATTAATGAGCAGTTCTTC.

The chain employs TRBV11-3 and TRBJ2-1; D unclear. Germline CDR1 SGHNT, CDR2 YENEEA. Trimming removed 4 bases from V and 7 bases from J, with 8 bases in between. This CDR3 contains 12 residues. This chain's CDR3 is CASSSFGNEQFF. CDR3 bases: TGTGCCAGCAGCTCGTTCGGTAATGAGCAGTTCTTC.

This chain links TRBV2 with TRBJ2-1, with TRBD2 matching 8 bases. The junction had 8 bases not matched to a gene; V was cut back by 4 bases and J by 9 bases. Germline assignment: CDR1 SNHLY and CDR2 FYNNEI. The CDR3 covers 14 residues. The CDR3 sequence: CASSGSGSFAEQFF. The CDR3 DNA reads TGTGCCAGCAGTGGGAGCGGGAGTTTCGCTGAGCAGTTCTTC.

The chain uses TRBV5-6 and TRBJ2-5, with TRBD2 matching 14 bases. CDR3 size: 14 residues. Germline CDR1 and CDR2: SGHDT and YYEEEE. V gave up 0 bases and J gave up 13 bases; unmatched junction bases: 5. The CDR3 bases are TGTGCCAGCAGCTTGGTGGGGACTAGCGGGAGATGGTACTTC. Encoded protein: CASSLVGTSGRWYF.

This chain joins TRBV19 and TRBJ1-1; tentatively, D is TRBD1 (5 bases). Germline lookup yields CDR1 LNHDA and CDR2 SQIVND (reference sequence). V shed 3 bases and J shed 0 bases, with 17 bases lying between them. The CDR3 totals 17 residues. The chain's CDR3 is CASSISWGGNLNTEAFF. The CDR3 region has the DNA TGTGCCAGTAGTATTTCGTGGGGGGGAAATCTGAACACTGAAGCTTTCTTT.

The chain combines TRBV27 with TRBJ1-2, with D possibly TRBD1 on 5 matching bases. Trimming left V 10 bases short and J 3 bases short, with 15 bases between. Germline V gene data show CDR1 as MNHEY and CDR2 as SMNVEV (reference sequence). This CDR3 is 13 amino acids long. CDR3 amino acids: CATHGRGYYGYTF. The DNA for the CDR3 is TGTGCCACCCATGGAAGGGGTTACTATGGCTACACCTTC.

The CDR3 sequence is CASSDRVNNEKLFF. The DNA of the CDR3 is TGTGCCAGCAGTGACAGGGTTAATAATGAAAAACTGTTTTTT. V gene TRBV25-1 combines with J gene TRBJ1-4; maybe TRBD1 (5 bases). CDR1 is MGHDK and CDR2 is SYGVNS in the germline V gene. V lost 3 bases, J lost 4 bases, and 9 bases lay in between. The length of the CDR3 is 14 residues.

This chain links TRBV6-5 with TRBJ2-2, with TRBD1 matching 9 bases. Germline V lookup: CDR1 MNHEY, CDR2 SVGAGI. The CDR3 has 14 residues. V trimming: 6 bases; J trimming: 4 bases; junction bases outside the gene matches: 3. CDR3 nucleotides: TGTGCCAGCAGGACAGGGGGTATCACCGGGGAGCTGTTTTTT. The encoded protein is CASRTGGITGELFF.

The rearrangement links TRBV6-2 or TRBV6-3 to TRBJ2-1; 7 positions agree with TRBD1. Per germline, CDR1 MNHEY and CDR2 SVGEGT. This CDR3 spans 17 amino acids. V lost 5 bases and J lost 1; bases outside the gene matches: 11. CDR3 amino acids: CASSHPTGLGSYNEQFF. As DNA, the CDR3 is TGTGCCAGCAGTCACCCGACAGGGTTAGGGTCCTACAATGAGCAGTTCTTC.

As DNA, the CDR3 is TGTGCCAGCAGTCGGACAGGGGGCGACACCGGGGAGCTGTTTTTT. This encodes CASSRTGGDTGELFF. This chain connects TRBV6-5 to TRBJ2-2; 11 positions match TRBD1. Germline V CDR1 and CDR2: MNHEY, SVGAGI. With 5 bases clipped from V and 3 bases from J, the junction kept 2 bases outside the gene matches. This CDR3 region has 15 residues.

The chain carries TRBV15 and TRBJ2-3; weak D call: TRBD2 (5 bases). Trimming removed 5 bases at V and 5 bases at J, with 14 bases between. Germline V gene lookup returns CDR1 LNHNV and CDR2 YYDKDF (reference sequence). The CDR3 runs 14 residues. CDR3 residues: CATSFRTEGDTQYF. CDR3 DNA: TGTGCCACCAGCTTCCGGACCGAGGGAGATACGCAGTATTTT.

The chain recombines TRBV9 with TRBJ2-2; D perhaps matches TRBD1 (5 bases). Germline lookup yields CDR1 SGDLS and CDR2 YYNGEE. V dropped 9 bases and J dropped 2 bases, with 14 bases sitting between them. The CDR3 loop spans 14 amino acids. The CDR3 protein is CATTAGLNTGELFF. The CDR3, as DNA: TGTGCCACCACGGCAGGGTTAAACACCGGGGAGCTGTTTTTT.

In DNA, the CDR3 is TGTGCCAGTAGACCCCCGGGACAGACACCTCCCTATAATTCACCCCTCCACTTT. It yields the protein CASRPPGQTPPYNSPLHF. The rearrangement links TRBV19 to TRBJ1-6; 7 nucleotides line up with TRBD1. The CDR3 loop spans 18 amino acids. Germline CDR1 and CDR2: LNHDA and SQIVND (reference sequence). V shed 6 bases, J shed 2 bases, and the junction held 13 bases outside the gene matches.

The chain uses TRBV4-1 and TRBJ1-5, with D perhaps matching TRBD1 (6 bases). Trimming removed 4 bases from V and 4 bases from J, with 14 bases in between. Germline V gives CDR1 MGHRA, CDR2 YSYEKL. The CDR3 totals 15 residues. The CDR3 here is CASSLGRQANQPQHF. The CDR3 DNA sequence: TGCGCCAGCAGCCTCGGACGACAGGCTAATCAGCCCCAGCATTTT.

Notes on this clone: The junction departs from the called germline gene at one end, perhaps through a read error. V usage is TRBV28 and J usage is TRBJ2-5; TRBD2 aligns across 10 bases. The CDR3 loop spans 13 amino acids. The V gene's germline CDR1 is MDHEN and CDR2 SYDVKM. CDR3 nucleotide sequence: TGTGCCAGCAGTTTAGTGGGACTAGCGATTGGAAACTTC. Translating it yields CASSLVGLAIGNF.

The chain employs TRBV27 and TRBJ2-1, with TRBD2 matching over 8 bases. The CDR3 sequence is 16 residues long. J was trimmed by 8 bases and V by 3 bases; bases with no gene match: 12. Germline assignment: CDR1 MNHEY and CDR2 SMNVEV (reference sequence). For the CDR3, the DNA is TGTGCCAGCAGTTTCCAAGGGACTAGGGTTGGGGATGAGCAGTTCTTC. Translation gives CASSFQGTRVGDEQFF.

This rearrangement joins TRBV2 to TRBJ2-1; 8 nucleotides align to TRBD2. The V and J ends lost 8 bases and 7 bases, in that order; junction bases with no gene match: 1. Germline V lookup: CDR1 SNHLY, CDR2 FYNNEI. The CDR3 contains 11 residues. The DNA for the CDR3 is TGTGCCAGCGCTAGCGGGAATGAGCAGTTCTTC. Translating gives CASASGNEQFF.

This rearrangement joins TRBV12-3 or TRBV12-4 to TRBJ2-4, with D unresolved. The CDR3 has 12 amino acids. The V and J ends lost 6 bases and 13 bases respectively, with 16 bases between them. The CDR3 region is CASSPLAVSQYF. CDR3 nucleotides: TGTGCCAGCAGCCCACTCGCGGTATCGCAGTACTTC.

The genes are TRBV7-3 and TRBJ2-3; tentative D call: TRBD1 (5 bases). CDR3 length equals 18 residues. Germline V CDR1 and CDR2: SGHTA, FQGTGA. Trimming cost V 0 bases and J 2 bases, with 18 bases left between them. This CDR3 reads CASSLTPLGRGNTDTQYF. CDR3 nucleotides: TGTGCCAGCAGCTTAACGCCCCTGGGGCGTGGGAACACAGATACGCAGTATTTT.

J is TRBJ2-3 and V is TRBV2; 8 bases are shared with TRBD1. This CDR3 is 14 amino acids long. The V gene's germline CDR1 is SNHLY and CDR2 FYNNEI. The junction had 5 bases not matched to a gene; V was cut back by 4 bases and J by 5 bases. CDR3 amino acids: CASSGQGQGDTQYF. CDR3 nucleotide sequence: TGTGCCAGCAGTGGACAGGGGCAGGGAGATACGCAGTATTTT. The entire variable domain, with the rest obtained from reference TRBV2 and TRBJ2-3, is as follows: EPEVTQTPSHQVTQMGQEVILRCVPISNHLYFYWYRQILGQKVEFLVSFYNNEISEKSEIFDDQFSVERPDGSNFTLKIRSTKLEDSAMYFCASSGQGQGDTQYFGPGTRLTVL.

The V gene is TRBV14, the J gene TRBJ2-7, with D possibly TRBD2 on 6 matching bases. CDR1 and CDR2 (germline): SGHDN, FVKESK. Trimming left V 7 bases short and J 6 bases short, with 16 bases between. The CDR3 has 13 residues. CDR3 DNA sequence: TGTGCCAGCAACCACGGAGGGTACGGCGAGCAGTACTTC. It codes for CASNHGGYGEQYF.